The T cell receptor beta chain described here comes from a study of blood T cell repertoires in COVID-19. Data came from immunoSEQ multiplex PCR; TCRdb stores just in-frame clones and leaves some out. This table holds some 330,000 clones, about nine tenths found once. Of note for this clone: Other DNA sequences in this specimen translate into the identical CDR3.

The CDR3 has 13 amino acids. With 2 bases removed from V and 8 bases from J, the gap between germline ends came to 7 bases. This rearrangement joins TRBV12-3 or TRBV12-4 to TRBJ1-6; D uncertain. The origin of this receptor is a woman between 25 and 40 years old with COVID-19, enrolled during active disease. The specimen sequenced was peripheral blood. The CDR3 loop is CASSLTGDSPLHF. In nucleotides, the CDR3 is TGTGCCAGCAGTTTAACCGGGGATTCACCCCTCCACTTT.